This TCR beta chain was sequenced in a study of T cells after yellow fever vaccination (dated by TCRdb to the late 2010s). General notes on the study: The SMART-Seq v4 Ultra Low Input RNA kit was used to prepare libraries from fractions with low cell numbers. The cohort comprised two healthy male donors, one aged 18 to 30 and one aged 30 to 40 years. To follow T-cell clones before and after both primary and booster YFV17D yellow fever vaccination, bulk TCR alpha and beta repertoires underwent longitudinal sequencing. Blood was drawn at multiple timepoints before and after primary and secondary immunization, with bulk PBMC replicates and cell subsets isolated.

Sequenced using an Illumina NovaSeq 6000. TCR cDNA was synthesized by 5'RACE template switching, which introduced a universal primer site and unique molecular identifiers. Priming of cDNA synthesis was performed from both the TCR alpha and TCR beta constant segments. Library amplification used two PCR steps, and the second PCR step added sample barcodes and sequencing adapters. Sequencing of libraries was performed on Illumina HiSeq 2500 (2x100 bp) or NovaSeq (2x150 bp). In the paper's pipeline: MIGEC was used to demultiplex reads and collapse the reads into UMI consensus sequences, and MiXCR was used for V(D)J alignment. Clonotypes responding to the vaccine were identified with edgeR on replicate PBMC samples, with the criteria of FDR below 0.01 and a log2 fold change above 5 up to day 15. Each bulk clonotype received a CD4 or CD8 identity based on whether the sequenced CD4 or CD8 repertoire contained that clonotype at higher abundance. Starting from the raw public reads, TCRdb applied fastp trimming at Q25, assembled clones with MiXCR and retained in-frame beta chains. Records with the same CDR3 protein are collapsed into one entry carrying the most frequent genes and DNA. The V and J calls reflect TCRdb's pipeline rather than the authors' work. For this sample there are 250,000 to 300,000 distinct CDR3 sequences; about 5.2% appear just once. The ten largest clonotypes hold less than 3.5% of the sample.

Findings and caveats that apply to the study as a whole: The secondary T-cell response was weaker than the primary response but faster, peaking on day 5 instead of day 15. A small share of clonotypes occurred in both CD4 and CD8 compartments, likely arising from convergent recombination. Because only two donors were included in the study, the extent to which the findings can be generalized is limited. Computational filtering was required because FACS-sorted repertoires could contain abundant contaminating clonotypes from the bulk population. Most clones expanded after primary vaccination (almost 97% of CD4 and 88% of CD8) were re-detected after the booster, suggesting that broad memory maintenance occurred.

From the cysteine through the phenylalanine, the CDR3 covers 12 amino acids. CDR3 DNA is the only sequence kept; it has 36 bases, read in frame from the first base. Based on the germline V gene, the CDR1 and CDR2 sequences are ENHRY and SYGVKD. Trimming costs V 6 bases and J 4 bases, and their ends lie 9 bases apart. This clonotype showed up many times. It has no known antigen specificity. No quality values exist for individual bases; no much larger clone is one base distant. In light of the paper, this sample's treatment or condition label describes: live attenuated yellow fever vaccine strain. A standard Ficoll-Paque protocol was used to isolate PBMCs from peripheral blood. Dynabeads CD4 and CD8 positive selection kits were used to isolate CD4 and CD8 T-cell fractions. TriZol was used to extract RNA from bulk PBMCs, from CD4 and CD8 fractions, and from dextramer-positive and dextramer-negative fractions.

The clonotype originates from a young man who received the YFV17D yellow fever vaccine. Recombination connected TRBV10-3 to TRBJ2-5, with a weak D call of TRBD1 (6 bases match). The sequencing here drew on CD4+ T cells sorted from PBMCs, taken on the day of the yellow fever booster vaccination. The CDR3: CAISPDRETQYF. The sequenced DNA: TGTGCCATCAGCCCGGACAGAGAGACCCAGTACTTC.